The 9 T cell receptor beta chains reported below all come from one sample, sequenced in a study of response to subunit inactivated influenza vaccine. TCRdb ran MiXCR on the RT-PCR reads and lists one entry per CDR3 protein. The sample contains roughly 460,000 distinct CDR3 sequences, 9.5% to 12% of which appear only once. This material consisted of PBMCs from blood, taken roughly 45 days after vaccination. The receptor source for this set is a man between 50 and 59 years old who received an inactivated influenza vaccine.

This clonotype was counted a few times. The chain carries TRBV20-1 and TRBJ2-2; 8 bases agree with TRBD2. Germline-derived CDR1 and CDR2 are DFQATT and SNEGSKA (reference sequence). The CDR3 has 16 residues. Germline trimming cut 0 bases from V and 5 bases from J; bases unmatched to any gene: 8. The chain's CDR3 is CSARDFRASGTGELFF. CDR3 nucleotides: TGCAGTGCTAGAGATTTCAGGGCTAGCGGGACCGGGGAGCTGTTTTTT.

The V call is TRBV20-1, the J call TRBJ2-5; D may be TRBD1 or TRBD2 (5 bases each). The V and J ends lost 3 bases and 5 bases respectively, with 13 bases between them. The CDR3 has 13 amino acids. Germline V CDR1 and CDR2: DFQATT, SNEGSKA (reference sequence). CDR3 in amino acids: CSASKGSGETQYF. CDR3 DNA sequence: TGCAGTGCTAGTAAGGGGTCGGGGGAGACCCAGTACTTC.

This clonotype has a count of ten or more. CDR3 DNA: TGTGCCAGCAGTTTAGGGCCGGGACAGGGGATTGAAGCTTTCTTT. Translated: CASSLGPGQGIEAFF. The chain links TRBV12-3 or TRBV12-4 to TRBJ1-1, with 10 bases that match TRBD1. The CDR3 contains 15 residues. The trim removed 1 base at V and 7 bases at J, leaving 6 bases unmatched.

This chain connects TRBV10-3 to TRBJ1-5; 9 bases are a match to TRBD1. The CDR3 consists of 14 residues. The ends lost 6 bases at V and 5 bases at J; junction bases unmatched: 5. Per germline, CDR1 ENHRY and CDR2 SYGVKD. CDR3 protein: CAISARDRDQPQHF. The CDR3 DNA reads as TGTGCCATCAGCGCCCGGGACAGGGATCAGCCCCAGCATTTT.

Ten or more counts support this clonotype. The J gene is TRBJ1-5, the V gene TRBV6-1; D perhaps matches TRBD1 (5 bases). V was clipped by 8 bases and J by 3 bases, with 11 bases between them. Germline CDR1 and CDR2: MNHNS and SASEGT. There are 13 residues in the CDR3. The CDR3, as DNA: TGTGCCAGCGCGGGACGGAACAATCAGCCCCAGCATTTT. It yields the protein CASAGRNNQPQHF.

This clonotype has just a few counts. The chain employs TRBV20-1 and TRBJ2-2, with 12 bases lining up with TRBD2. Germline V gene data show CDR1 as DFQATT and CDR2 as SNEGSKA (reference sequence). J was trimmed by 5 bases and V by 0 bases; bases with no gene match: 4. The CDR3 runs 16 residues. CDR3 region: CSARDSGTSGTGELFF. The CDR3 bases are TGCAGTGCTAGAGATTCGGGGACTAGCGGGACCGGGGAGCTGTTTTTT.

The chain combines TRBV7-6 with TRBJ2-5; 8 bases are a match to TRBD1. Germline-derived CDR1 and CDR2 are SGHVS and FNYEAQ. V was clipped by 5 bases and J by 5 bases; unmatched bases: 10. CDR3 size: 15 residues. The CDR3 region is CASSASQGVFETQYF. CDR3 bases: TGTGCCAGCAGCGCCTCACAGGGGGTCTTCGAGACCCAGTACTTC.

This clonotype was found many times. V usage is TRBV12-3 or TRBV12-4 and J usage is TRBJ2-5, with 10 nucleotides matching TRBD2. The V gene end was trimmed by 2 bases and the J gene end by 5 bases; junction bases not matched to a gene: 2. This CDR3 is 14 amino acids long. Written as DNA, the CDR3 is TGTGCCAGCAGTTTATTGGGACTAGCGGAGACCCAGTACTTC. Amino acids: CASSLLGLAETQYF.

The chain links TRBV3-1 to TRBJ2-7; D is uncertain. V lost 1 base to trimming and J lost 3 bases, with 10 bases between them. Germline values: CDR1 LGHDT, CDR2 YNNKEL (reference sequence). The CDR3 has 14 amino acids. The CDR3 sequence: CASSQAGLFYEQYF. The CDR3 nucleotides are TGTGCCAGCAGCCAAGCGGGCCTTTTCTACGAGCAGTACTTC.